The TCR beta chain under discussion was sequenced for a study of cytomegalovirus exposure and HLA in healthy donors. There are 14 residues in the CDR3. CDR1 and CDR2 from the germline V gene are LGHNA and YNFKEQ. Study-wide results and caveats: Usually a TCR sequence was rare, but some public TCRs were found in many donors.

Profiled with immunoSEQ multiplex PCR; TCRdb holds only in-frame clones, not every one. The sample yields 120,000 or so clones, about 96% seen once. For this clone: Its antigen is still unknown. Compared with germline, one end of the junction differs, possibly owing to a read error.

The rearrangement joins TRBV4-2 to TRBJ2-1, with 7 bases aligning to TRBD1. The TCR sequence derives from a man between 18 and 35 years old in good health and CMV-seronegative. Sequenced input: PBMCs. This chain's CDR3 is CASSQGQGLFARIF. The CDR3, as DNA: TGTGCCAGCAGCCAAGGACAGGGCCTCTTCGCTAGGATCTTC.